The present TCR beta chain was sequenced within a study of blood T cell repertoires in COVID-19. From germline, CDR1 is MGHRA and CDR2 YSYEKL. Trimming removed 0 bases from V and 7 bases from J, with 10 bases in between. The CDR3 is 13 amino acids. Seattle enrolled patients during active infection and tracked them longitudinally. Measured with immunoSEQ multiplex PCR; TCRdb has only the in-frame clones, and not every one. The table has around 300,000 clones, approximately 90% seen once; the top ten hold roughly 6%. Sequencing was performed on peripheral blood. This sequence joins TRBV4-1 and TRBJ2-7; D is unresolved. The clonotype originates from a woman aged 45-59 years with COVID-19, enrolled during active disease. The CDR3 here is CASSQDLRWEQYF. The CDR3 DNA is TGCGCCAGCAGCCAAGATCTGAGGTGGGAGCAGTACTTC.